This T cell receptor beta chain was recorded in a study of T cell repertoires in cytomegalovirus infection. Across the study: CMV epitopes, recently identified HLA-C-restricted and well-studied HLA-B-restricted, were used. CMV infection and matching HLA type were both indicated by public TCR beta signatures.

Of note for this clonotype: Its antigen is not known.

The CDR3 covers 14 residues. Germline loops: CDR1 LNHNV, CDR2 YYDKDF (reference sequence). The V gene lost 1 base and the J gene lost 8 bases, with 12 bases spanning the gap. Study results and caveats: Cumulative frequency (of public TCR beta family members) identified carriers of CMV plus the relevant HLA. CMV-specific TCR beta clonotypes restricted by HLA-C were the ones dominating the ex vivo response.

TCRdb called the reads again in MiXCR, with one record for every CDR3 protein. The data show approximately 1,000,000 distinct CDR3 sequences, roughly 31% seen once. This TCR was recovered from a human donor in good health (CMV status not recorded). Some clones in this sample may be carry-over from other donors' samples. This sample comprised cultured CD8+ T cells from PBMCs, obtained from culture after CMV antigen stimulation. The chain joins TRBV15 to TRBJ2-1; tentative D call: TRBD1 (6 bases). The CDR3 loop reads CATSRGGLGDEQFF. The CDR3 coding sequence is TGTGCCACCAGCAGAGGGGGGCTAGGGGATGAGCAGTTCTTC.